Below are 6 T cell receptor beta chains sequenced from a single sample in a study of identical twins. One entry per CDR3 protein, called by TCRdb with MiXCR from the 5' RACE reads. The sample includes a few hundred thousand distinct CDR3 sequences, 18% of them seen just once. Sequenced sample: naive T cells sorted from blood. The receptors here all came from a man in his forties or fifties in good health.

This clonotype turned up a few times. CDR3 DNA: TGTGCCAGCAGCGCCAGGGGGTCCCCCTACGAGCAGTACTTC. Amino acids: CASSARGSPYEQYF. The V and J genes are TRBV7-9 and TRBJ2-7, with 7 bases that match TRBD1. The V segment lost 5 bases and the J segment 2 bases; nucleotides outside the gene matches: 6. The germline CDR1 and CDR2 sequences are SEHNR and FQNEAQ (reference sequence). CDR3 length: 14 residues. The whole variable domain, filled in from reference TRBV7-9 and TRBJ2-7, reads DTGVSQNPRHKITKRGQNVTFRCDPISEHNRLYWYRQTLGQGPEFLTYFQNEAQLEKSRLLSDRFSAERPKGSFSTLEIQRTEQGDSAMYLCASSARGSPYEQYFGPGTRLTVT.

The CDR3 protein is CASSQRGKEQYF. The DNA of the CDR3 is TGTGCCAGCAGCCAACGGGGAAAGGAGCAGTACTTC. The chain employs TRBV3-1 and TRBJ2-7; maybe TRBD2 (5 bases). V was cut by 2 bases and J by 7 bases, with 9 bases left in between. The CDR3 is 12 residues long. Germline V CDR1 and CDR2: LGHDT, YNNKEL (reference sequence).

This clonotype showed up just once. CDR3 loop: CAIRRTDSGNTIYF. The CDR3 region has the DNA TGTGCCATCAGGAGGACAGACTCTGGAAACACCATATATTTT. V is TRBV10-3 and J is TRBJ1-3, with TRBD1 as a possible D gene (6 bases). Trimming stripped 6 bases from V and 0 bases from J, with 9 bases between. Per the germline V gene, CDR1 is ENHRY and CDR2 is SYGVKD. The CDR3 length is 14 residues.

There are many counts of this clonotype. The CDR3 bases are TGTGCCATCAGTGAGTCGCCCAGCGAAGCGAACACCGGGGAGCTGTTTTTT. This gives the protein CAISESPSEANTGELFF. This sequence joins TRBV10-3 and TRBJ2-2; unclear D gene. The germline CDR1 and CDR2 sequences are ENHRY and SYGVKD. The V end lost 0 bases, the J end lost 0 bases, and 11 bases lay between the germline ends. The length of the CDR3 is 17 residues.

The genes are TRBV27 and TRBJ2-2; 8 bases are shared with TRBD2. After removal of 9 bases from V and 2 bases from J, the junction contained 11 bases not matched to a gene. Germline V gene sequence: CDR1 MNHEY, CDR2 SMNVEV (reference sequence). This CDR3 spans 16 amino acids. CDR3 coding DNA: TGTGCCAGTACGATCACGCGGGGGGCAAACACCGGGGAGCTGTTTTTT. Translating gives CASTITRGANTGELFF.

This chain links TRBV7-2 with TRBJ2-1; D is uncertain. With 2 bases removed from V and 8 bases from J, the gap between germline ends came to 16 bases. The CDR3 loop spans 15 amino acids. Germline values: CDR1 SGHTA, CDR2 FQGNSA. The CDR3 loop reads CASSLSTWGGHEQFF. The DNA of the CDR3 is TGTGCCAGCAGCTTATCCACTTGGGGTGGTCATGAGCAGTTCTTC.